This TCR beta chain is from a study of molecular identifiers for immune sequencing clone quantification. The CDR3 totals 14 residues. Germline CDR1 and CDR2: MNHEY and SMNVEV (reference sequence). Between the trimmed V and J ends, which lost 3 bases and 1 base, there was a span of 7 bases. For bulk TCR libraries, previously described methods and listed TCR primers were used. TCRdb called the PCR reads again in MiXCR, with one record for every CDR3 protein. The sample has tens of thousands of distinct CDR3 sequences, around 20% seen once. This clonotype was recorded a few times. The sample comprised naive CD8+ T cells from blood, with Jurkat cell RNA spiked in. The subset: FACS-sorted CD8+CD4-CCR7+CD45RA+ naive T cells. V usage is TRBV27 and J usage is TRBJ1-5; D possibly corresponds to TRBD1 (5 bases). This TCR derives from a human donor in good health. Some libraries in this study had Jurkat cell RNA spiked in. The CDR3 here is CASSFGASNQPQHF. Here the CDR3 DNA reads TGTGCCAGCAGTTTCGGGGCGAGCAATCAGCCCCAGCATTTT.